These 9 T cell receptor beta chains originate from one sample sequenced in a study of blood T cell repertoires in COVID-19. Generated by immunoSEQ multiplex PCR, the TCRdb table keeps only in-frame clones and is missing some. The sample has roughly 440,000 clones; around 88% are singletons. Sequencing was done on a sample of peripheral blood. These receptors all come from a woman aged 50 to 60 with COVID-19, enrolled during active disease.

The chain uses TRBV18 and TRBJ2-1; 8 bases align to TRBD1. Germline V gene sequence: CDR1 KGHSH, CDR2 LQKENI. Losses at the gene ends were 4 bases for V and 1 base for J; bases not matched to a gene: 3. The CDR3 consists of 15 residues. CDR3 loop: CASSQTGDSYNEQFF. CDR3 nucleotides: TGTGCCAGCTCACAGACAGGGGATTCCTACAATGAGCAGTTCTTC.

This clone has only one observation. V and J are TRBV15 and TRBJ2-7, with 7 bases aligning to TRBD1. The V gene's germline CDR1 is LNHNV and CDR2 YYDKDF (reference sequence). The CDR3 totals 16 residues. V lost 0 bases and J lost 1; bases outside the gene matches: 6. Written as DNA, the CDR3 is TGTGCCACCAGCAGAGATCTTAGACAGGGTTCCTACGAGCAGTACTTC. The encoded protein is CATSRDLRQGSYEQYF.

The rearrangement joins TRBV7-2 to TRBJ1-5, with D possibly being TRBD1 (6 bases). With 11 bases removed from V and 0 bases from J, the gap between germline ends came to 17 bases. CDR3 length equals 15 residues. Germline-derived CDR1 and CDR2 are SGHTA and FQGNSA. CDR3 coding DNA: TGTGCCTCACGGCAGGGGCGTTCTAGCAATCAGCCCCAGCATTTT. It specifies CASRQGRSSNQPQHF.

This clone was seen just once. The chain links TRBV4-1 to TRBJ2-3, with a tentative D call TRBD1 (5 bases). V was pared by 5 bases and J by 1 base, with 13 bases between. This CDR3 is 15 amino acids long. Germline V gene data show CDR1 as MGHRA and CDR2 as YSYEKL. The CDR3 here is CASSGKGSRTDTQYF. The CDR3 DNA reads TGCGCCAGCAGCGGGAAGGGGTCTCGCACAGATACGCAGTATTTT.

This chain joins TRBV10-1 and TRBJ2-7; D is ambiguous. This CDR3 spans 13 amino acids. The V gene's germline CDR1 is WNHNN and CDR2 SYGVQD (reference sequence). With 8 bases removed from V and 2 bases from J, the gap between germline ends came to 13 bases. CDR3 DNA sequence: TGCGCCAGCTTCCCCCGCGCTACCTACGAGCAGTACTTC. Protein product: CASFPRATYEQYF.

The table lists this clone with a count of one. The chain is built from TRBV19 and TRBJ2-7, with D tentatively TRBD2 (6 bases). The CDR3 is 13 amino acids. V lost 7 bases to trimming and J lost 3 bases, with 13 bases between them. Looked up from germline, CDR1 is LNHDA and CDR2 is SQIVND (reference sequence). CDR3 region: CASKGTQHYEQYF. The CDR3 nucleotides are TGTGCCAGTAAAGGGACTCAGCACTACGAGCAGTACTTC.

CDR3 in amino acids: CASQGELNTEAFF. CDR3 nucleotides: TGTGCCAGCCAAGGGGAATTGAACACTGAAGCTTTCTTT. The gene calls are TRBV2 and TRBJ1-1, with D possibly being TRBD1 (5 bases). Between the trimmed V and J ends, which lost 8 bases and 0 bases, there was a span of 10 bases. CDR1 and CDR2 (germline): SNHLY, FYNNEI. CDR3 size: 13 residues.

In the case of this clone: The same CDR3 arises from other DNA sequences in this sample as well. This sequence joins TRBV3-1 (or the pseudogene TRBV3-2) and TRBJ2-1; D is unresolved. Germline CDR1 and CDR2: LGHDT and YNNKEL (reference sequence). This CDR3 spans 12 amino acids. With 4 bases removed from V and 3 bases from J, the gap between germline ends came to 4 bases. The CDR3 region has the DNA TGTGCCAGCAGCCCTAACTACAATGAGCAGTTCTTC. It encodes CASSPNYNEQFF.

The chain recombines TRBV9 with TRBJ2-3, with 10 bases that match TRBD2. CDR1 and CDR2 from the germline V gene are SGDLS and YYNGEE. V dropped 2 bases and J dropped 6; count of bases not matched to a gene: 12. The CDR3 has 17 residues. Here the CDR3 DNA reads TGTGCCAGCAGCGTCCTCGGGACTAGCGACCCCGGGGATACGCAGTATTTT. This sequence encodes CASSVLGTSDPGDTQYF.